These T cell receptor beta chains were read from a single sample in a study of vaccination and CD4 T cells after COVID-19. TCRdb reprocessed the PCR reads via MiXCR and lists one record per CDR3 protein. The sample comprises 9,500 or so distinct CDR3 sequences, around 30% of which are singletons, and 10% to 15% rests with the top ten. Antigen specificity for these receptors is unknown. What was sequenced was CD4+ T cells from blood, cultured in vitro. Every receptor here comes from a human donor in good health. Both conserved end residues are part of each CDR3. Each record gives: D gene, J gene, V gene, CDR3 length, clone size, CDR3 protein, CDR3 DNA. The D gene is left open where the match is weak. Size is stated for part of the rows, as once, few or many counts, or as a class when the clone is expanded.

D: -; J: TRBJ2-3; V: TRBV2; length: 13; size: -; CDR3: CASSAGGADTQYF; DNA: TGTGCCAGCAGTGCAGGAGGGGCAGATACGCAGTATTTT
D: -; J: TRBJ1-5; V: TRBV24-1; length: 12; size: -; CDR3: CATSDLNQPQHF; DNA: TGTGCCACCAGTGATTTAAATCAGCCCCAGCATTTT
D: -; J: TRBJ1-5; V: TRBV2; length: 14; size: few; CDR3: CASSEARGNQPQHF; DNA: TGTGCCAGCAGTGAAGCGCGTGGCAATCAGCCCCAGCATTTT
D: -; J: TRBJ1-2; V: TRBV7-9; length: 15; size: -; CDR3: CASSLAAGDNYGYTF; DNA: TGTGCCAGCAGCTTAGCTGCAGGGGATAACTATGGCTACACCTTC
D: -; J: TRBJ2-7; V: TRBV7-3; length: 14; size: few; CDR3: CASSSTPSPNEQYF; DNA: TGTGCCAGCAGCTCAACTCCCTCCCCCAACGAGCAGTACTTC
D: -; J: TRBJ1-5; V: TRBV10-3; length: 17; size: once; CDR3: CAISEWGSDYSNQPQHF; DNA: TGTGCCATCAGTGAGTGGGGCAGCGACTATAGCAATCAGCCCCAGCATTTT
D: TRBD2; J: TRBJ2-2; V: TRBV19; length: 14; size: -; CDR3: CASSTTSRIGELFF; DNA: TGTGCCAGTTCCACGACTAGCCGGATCGGGGAGCTGTTTTTT
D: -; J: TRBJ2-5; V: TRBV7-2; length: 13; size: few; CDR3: CASSSGTAETQYF; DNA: TGTGCCAGCAGCTCCGGGACCGCCGAGACCCAGTACTTC
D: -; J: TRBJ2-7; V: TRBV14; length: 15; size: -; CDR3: CASSQGRGFSYEQYF; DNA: TGTGCCAGCAGCCAAGGAAGGGGTTTCTCCTACGAGCAGTACTTC
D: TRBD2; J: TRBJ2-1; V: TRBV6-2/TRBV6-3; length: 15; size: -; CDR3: CASTLGLATYNEQFF; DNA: TGTGCCAGCACTTTAGGACTAGCGACATACAATGAGCAGTTCTTC
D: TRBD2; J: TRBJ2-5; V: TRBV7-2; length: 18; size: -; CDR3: CASSSPSGRTSLGETQYF; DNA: TGTGCCAGCAGCTCCCCTAGCGGGAGAACGTCGTTAGGAGAGACCCAGTACTTC
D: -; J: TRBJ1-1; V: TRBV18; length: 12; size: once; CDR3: CASSQGNTEAFF; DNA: TGTGCCAGCTCACAAGGGAATACTGAAGCTTTCTTT
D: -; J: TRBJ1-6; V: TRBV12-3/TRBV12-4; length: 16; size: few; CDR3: CASSPYRGGDNSPLHF; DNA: TGTGCCAGCAGTCCGTATAGGGGTGGGGATAATTCACCCCTCCACTTT
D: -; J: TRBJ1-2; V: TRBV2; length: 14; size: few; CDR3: CASRGTRGGYGYTF; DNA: TGTGCCAGCAGAGGGACCAGGGGTGGCTATGGCTACACCTTC
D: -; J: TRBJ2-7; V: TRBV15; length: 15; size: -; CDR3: CATSSFTTPKGEQYF; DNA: TGTGCCACCAGCAGCTTTACGACTCCTAAGGGCGAGCAGTACTTC
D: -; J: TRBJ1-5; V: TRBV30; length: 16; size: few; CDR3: CAWSTWALSQNQPQHF; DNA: TGTGCCTGGAGTACCTGGGCCCTCTCCCAAAATCAGCCCCAGCATTTT
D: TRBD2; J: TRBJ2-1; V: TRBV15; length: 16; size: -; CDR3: CATSPRLAGLYNEQFF; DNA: TGTGCCACCAGCCCACGACTAGCGGGCCTTTACAATGAGCAGTTCTTC
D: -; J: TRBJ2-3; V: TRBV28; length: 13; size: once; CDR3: CASSLRDERTKYF; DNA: TGTGCCAGCAGTTTAAGGGACGAACGTACTAAGTATTTT
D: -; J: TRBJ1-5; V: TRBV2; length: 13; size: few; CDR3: CASSEQGNQPQHF; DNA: TGTGCCAGCAGTGAACAGGGGAATCAGCCCCAGCATTTT
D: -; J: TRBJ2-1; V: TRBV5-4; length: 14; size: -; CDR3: CASSLGGGSNEQFF; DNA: TGTGCCAGCAGCTTGGGTGGGGGAAGCAATGAGCAGTTCTTC
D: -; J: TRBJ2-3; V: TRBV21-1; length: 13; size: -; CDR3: CASGNPGPDTQYF; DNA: TGTGCCAGCGGAAACCCCGGGCCAGATACGCAGTATTTT
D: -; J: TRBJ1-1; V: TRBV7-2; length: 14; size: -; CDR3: CASSSPGTYTEAFF; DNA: TGTGCCAGCAGCTCTCCAGGGACGTACACTGAAGCTTTCTTT